This note documents a single TCR beta chain sequence. The antigen remains undetermined. The junction departs from the called germline gene at one end, perhaps through a read error. These data originate in a study of tumor and adjacent non-tumor tissue in lung cancer. No cell sorting was done before RNA was extracted from the tissue. The library came from three nested PCR rounds adapted from ARM-PCR protocols. MiXCR was run by TCRdb on the multiplex PCR reads, yielding one entry per CDR3 protein. The table lists 60,000 to 95,000 distinct CDR3 sequences, around 77% of them singletons. There are 17 residues in the CDR3. Germline CDR1 reads MGHRA; CDR2 reads YSYEKL. Study observations and caveats: In normal lung, the top 100 clones were significantly more dominant than in tumor.

The TCR sequence derives from a woman between 45 and 65 years old with non-small cell lung cancer. The V call is TRBV4-1, the J call TRBJ2-1, with D unclear. Sequencing was performed on lung tumor tissue. Here the CDR3 DNA reads TGCGCCAGTAGCCACAGCTCATTATACGGCTCCTACAATGAGCAGTTCTTC. As protein: CASSHSSLYGSYNEQFF.